The sequence of this T cell receptor (beta chain) was determined in a study of control samples from healthy donors and cancer patients (dated by TCRdb to about 2020). Library generation was performed with the immunoSEQ multiplex PCR assay. TCRdb took this table from immuneACCESS and kept in-frame rearrangements with V and J called. Such tables lack part of the clones; where checked against another copy, unresolved V genes explain under half of the gap, and the rest is unexplained. This sample has approximately 90,000 clones in its table, and around nine tenths of those were observed once. Of the sample, around 21% is held by the ten largest clones. This clone was picked up a small number of times. What antigen it recognizes has not been identified. No base quality values were provided; no much bigger clone lies one nucleotide off. Sequences WSHSY (CDR1) and SAAADI (CDR2) are obtained from the germline V gene. Trimming accounts for 6 bases at V and 0 bases at J, while the number of junction bases matched to no gene is 9. The CDR3 contains 16 residues, cysteine and phenylalanine counted. This entry keeps only the CDR3 DNA: 48 bases, framed from base 1.

In this chain, TRBV10-2 is recombined with TRBJ2-7; 9 central bases correspond to TRBD2. Sequencing was done on a sample of blood. The source of this sequence is a man younger than 40 in good health. The DNA sequence is as follows: TGCGCCAGCAGGACAAGCGGGGGGCGGAGCTCCTACGAGCAGTACTTC. Translated, it reads CASRTSGGRSSYEQYF.